The 6 T cell receptor beta chains below come from one sample, sequenced in a study of read filtering for tumor transcriptome and immune sequencing. This library used roughly 0.4 ug RNA and molecular barcoded adaptors spanning alpha/delta and beta/gamma chains. MiXCR was run by TCRdb on the reads, yielding one entry per CDR3 protein. Of some 80,000 distinct CDR3 sequences in the sample, approximately 13% are singletons; the top ten hold 15%. Sequenced: a population of CD138-negative cells sorted from bone marrow. The origin of the receptors is a donor aged 40 or over with multiple myeloma.

Many counts were recorded for this clonotype. The DNA for the CDR3 is TGCGCCAGCAGCCGTACTCTAGCGTTGGAGCAGTTCTTC. It is translated as CASSRTLALEQFF. The chain combines TRBV5-1 with TRBJ2-1, with D possibly TRBD2 on 6 matching bases. The germline gives CDR1 SGHRS, CDR2 YFSETQ. CDR3 length: 13 amino acids. Trimming stripped 4 bases from V and 10 bases from J, with 15 bases between.

This clonotype showed up just a few times. This chain connects TRBV5-1 to TRBJ2-5; 8 nucleotides align to TRBD2. J gave up 9 bases and V 1 base, and 14 bases lay outside the gene matches. Germline V CDR1 and CDR2: SGHRS, YFSETQ. CDR3 size: 16 residues. The CDR3 loop reads CASSLSGGRLGEPQYF. The CDR3 coding sequence is TGCGCCAGCAGCTTGTCTGGCGGGAGGCTGGGTGAGCCCCAGTACTTC.

This clonotype was observed many times. This rearrangement joins TRBV2 to TRBJ1-5; TRBD1 matches 7 bases. CDR3 size: 13 residues. Germline V gives CDR1 SNHLY, CDR2 FYNNEI. V gave up 6 bases and J gave up 6 bases; unmatched junction bases: 5. Here the CDR3 DNA reads TGTGCCAGCAGGGGAAGACAGGGTCAGCCCCAGCATTTT. Encoded protein: CASRGRQGQPQHF.

This clonotype was counted many times. The gene calls are TRBV29-1 and TRBJ2-3, with unresolved D. V was pared by 3 bases and J by 2 bases, with 9 bases between. Germline V lookup: CDR1 SQVTM, CDR2 ANQGSEA. The CDR3 length is 13 residues. CDR3 amino acids: CSVEGGITDTQYF. DNA for the CDR3: TGCAGCGTTGAGGGCGGAATCACAGATACGCAGTATTTT.

This clonotype was seen many times. This chain joins TRBV5-1 and TRBJ2-7; tentatively, D is TRBD1 (5 bases). The CDR3 contains 14 residues. Trimming left V 0 bases short and J 4 bases short, with 11 bases between. Germline V gene data show CDR1 as SGHRS and CDR2 as YFSETQ. In DNA, the CDR3 is TGCGCCAGCAGCTTGGACAGGTCTAAGTACGAGCAGTACTTC. It specifies CASSLDRSKYEQYF.

This clonotype has a count of ten or more. This chain links TRBV30 with TRBJ2-3, with 8 bases lining up with TRBD2. From germline, CDR1 is GTSNPN and CDR2 SVGIG (reference sequence). The CDR3 is made up of 14 amino acids. V gave up 3 bases and J gave up 3 bases; unmatched junction bases: 5. CDR3: CAWRVAGGTDTQYF. The DNA for the CDR3 is TGTGCCTGGAGGGTGGCGGGAGGAACAGATACGCAGTATTTT.